Listed below are T cell receptor beta chains from one sample, sequenced in a study of radiotherapy plus CTLA-4 blockade in lung cancer. This table comes from immunoSEQ multiplex PCR, and its TCRdb copy is limited to in-frame clones, with some not included. Of around 82,000 clones listed, around 80% are singletons. The sample was peripheral blood, taken from a patient treated with radiotherapy plus ipilimumab. The receptor set was obtained from a human donor with non-small cell lung cancer who had stable disease on radiotherapy plus ipilimumab. CDR3s include the opening cysteine and the closing phenylalanine or tryptophan. The D gene is left open where the match is weak. Where a row states a size, it is once, few, many or the class of an expanded clone; other rows omit it.

V gene	D gene	J gene	clone size	CDR3 DNA	CDR3 protein
TRBV5-1	.	TRBJ1-4	.	TGCGCCAGCAGGGATTTGGCGAATGAAAAACTGTTTTTT	CASRDLANEKLFF
TRBV6-5	.	TRBJ1-5	few	TGTGCCAGCAGTTACGACGGGACAAGCAATCAGCCCCAGCATTTT	CASSYDGTSNQPQHF
TRBV4-2	.	TRBJ2-2	.	TGTGCCAGCAGCCTAGGGGGGGTGACGAACACCGGGGAGCTGTTTTTT	CASSLGGVTNTGELFF
TRBV6-5	TRBD1	TRBJ2-5	.	TGTGCCAGCAACACAGGGGGTACTCAAGAGACCCAGTACTTC	CASNTGGTQETQYF
TRBV6-1	TRBD1	TRBJ2-2	.	TGTGCCAGCAGTGAATCAGGGGGCGCAGCGAACACCGGGGAGCTGTTTTTT	CASSESGGAANTGELFF
TRBV7-6	TRBD1	TRBJ2-2	.	TGTGCCAGCAGCTTAGGGATAGGACAGGGGGCCGACACCGGGGAGCTGTTTTTT	CASSLGIGQGADTGELFF
TRBV2	.	TRBJ2-7	.	TGTGCCAGCAGGCCCCACGAATACGAGCAGTACTTC	CASRPHEYEQYF
TRBV6-1	.	TRBJ2-1	.	TGTGCCAGCAGGCTTACAGGGCCGGTTGAGCAGTTCTTC	CASRLTGPVEQFF
TRBV27	TRBD1	TRBJ2-4	once	TGTGCCAGCAGTTTGCCCGGACAGGGTAGGAACATTCAGTACTTC	CASSLPGQGRNIQYF
TRBV28	.	TRBJ2-1	.	TGTGCCAGCAGTTTGGCCAGGGAGGACAATGAGCAGTTCTTC	CASSLAREDNEQFF
TRBV7-2	.	TRBJ2-7	.	TGTGCCAGCAGCATCGGACCAGGCTACGAGCAGTACTTC	CASSIGPGYEQYF
TRBV29-1	TRBD1	TRBJ1-3	.	TGCAGCGCGAACCGGGACAGCTCTGGAAACACCATATATTTT	CSANRDSSGNTIYF
TRBV2	.	TRBJ1-1	.	TGTGCTCGTAAACGGTACCTGAACACTGAAGCTTTCTTT	CARKRYLNTEAFF
TRBV6-5	.	TRBJ2-5	.	TGTGCCAGCAGTTACGGGGGGATGGGAACAGAGACCCAGTACTTC	CASSYGGMGTETQYF
TRBV6-6	TRBD1	TRBJ1-6	.	TGTGCCAGCAGCTGGACAGGGCTTAATTCACCCCTCCACTTT	CASSWTGLNSPLHF
TRBV5-1	.	TRBJ2-2	.	TGCGCCAGCAGCTTACTGGCGGGATCGTCCGGGGAGCTGTTTTTT	CASSLLAGSSGELFF
TRBV6-5	.	TRBJ1-1	.	TGTGCCAGCAGTTACCGAAGCCTGGGCACTGAAGCTTTCTTT	CASSYRSLGTEAFF
TRBV2	.	TRBJ2-7	.	TGTGCCAGCAGTGATTCCCAGGGACTCGCCTACGAGCAGTACTTC	CASSDSQGLAYEQYF
TRBV6-6	.	TRBJ2-7	few	TGTGCCAGCAGTTACCAACAATCCAGCTCCTACGAGCAGTACTTC	CASSYQQSSSYEQYF
TRBV5-1	.	TRBJ2-3	.	TGCGCCAGCACCCGAGGGCCGGCGGATACGCAGTATTTT	CASTRGPADTQYF
TRBV27	.	TRBJ2-5	.	TGTGCCAGCAGTTTAAGATCCTCGACAGTCCAAGAGACCCAGTACTTC	CASSLRSSTVQETQYF
TRBV5-4	TRBD2	TRBJ2-7	.	TGTGCCAGCAGCACCGGGACTAGCGGGATAGGGGAGCAGTACTTC	CASSTGTSGIGEQYF
TRBV19	.	TRBJ2-7	few	TGTGCCAGTAGTATGAACAGGGTCTCCTACGAGCAGTACTTC	CASSMNRVSYEQYF
TRBV7-9	.	TRBJ2-5	.	TGTGCCAGCAGCAAACAGCACCGGGACAACCAAGAGACCCAGTACTTC	CASSKQHRDNQETQYF
TRBV5-8	.	TRBJ1-2	.	TGTGCCAGCAGCTGGGCCCGGGCCATCTATGGCTACACCTTC	CASSWARAIYGYTF
TRBV4-1	.	TRBJ1-6	few	TGCGCCAGCAGCCAACCAGGGAATAATTCACCCCTCCACTTT	CASSQPGNNSPLHF
TRBV27	.	TRBJ1-5	once	TGTGCCAGCAGTTGGGGCAGCAATCAGCCCCAGCATTTT	CASSWGSNQPQHF
TRBV19	.	TRBJ2-2	once	TGTGCCAGTAGCCCAAGATCGACTGTAAACGGGGAGCTGTTTTTT	CASSPRSTVNGELFF
TRBV20-1	.	TRBJ1-3	.	TGCAGTGCTAGAGATGGGGAAGTTTCATATTTT	CSARDGEVSYF
TRBV27	TRBD2	TRBJ2-2	.	TGTGCCAGCAGTTTACGGGGGGGAACGAACACCGGGGAGCTGTTTTTT	CASSLRGGTNTGELFF
TRBV28	.	TRBJ1-4	once	TGTGCCAGCAGTTCCCAGGGGCCACCTAATGAAAAACTGTTTTTT	CASSSQGPPNEKLFF
TRBV6-5	.	TRBJ1-5	.	TGTGCCAGCAGTTACACGGGAACGGGTCAGCCCCAGCATTTT	CASSYTGTGQPQHF
TRBV10-3	TRBD2	TRBJ2-5	.	TGTGCCATCAGTGATCTAGCGGGGACACAAGAGACCCAGTACTTC	CAISDLAGTQETQYF
TRBV4-1	TRBD2	TRBJ2-2	.	TGCGCCAGCAGCCAACGACTAGCGGGCACCGGGGAGCTGTTTTTT	CASSQRLAGTGELFF
TRBV19	.	TRBJ1-5	few	TGTGCCAGTACCTTGTACAGGGCGGGCAATCAGCCCCAGCATTTT	CASTLYRAGNQPQHF
TRBV2	.	TRBJ2-1	.	TGTGCCTTCCGTCTTTCCTACAATGAGCAGTTCTTC	CAFRLSYNEQFF
TRBV16	TRBD2	TRBJ2-7	.	TGTGCCAGCAGCCGCTCCGGGCTAGCGGGAGCTGGCGACGAGCAGTACTTC	CASSRSGLAGAGDEQYF
TRBV5-1	TRBD2	TRBJ2-7	once	TGCGCCAGCAGCTTGGGGGCTAGCGGACCGACCTACGAGCAGTACTTC	CASSLGASGPTYEQYF
TRBV6-5	TRBD1	TRBJ2-7	once	TGTGCCAGCAGTCCCTGGGACAGGGTCCTGAACTTC	CASSPWDRVLNF
TRBV7-2	TRBD2	TRBJ2-1	.	TGTGCCAGCAGCTTGGGACTAGGGGGACATGAGCAGTTCTTC	CASSLGLGGHEQFF
TRBV28	.	TRBJ1-6	.	TGTGCCAGCAGTTTACGAACTTTCTATAATTCACCCCTCCACTTT	CASSLRTFYNSPLHF
TRBV6-4	.	TRBJ2-1	.	TGTGCCAGCAGTGACAGTGAATTTCACTCCTACAATGAGCAGTTCTTC	CASSDSEFHSYNEQFF
TRBV30	.	TRBJ2-5	.	TGTGCCTGGAAAGGGCAGGACCAAGAGACCCAGTACTTC	CAWKGQDQETQYF
TRBV5-1	.	TRBJ1-2	.	TGCGCCAGCAGCCCAGGCGACTATGGCTACACCTTC	CASSPGDYGYTF
TRBV2	TRBD2	TRBJ2-1	once	TGTGCCAGCAGTCCGGGACTAGCGGGGAATGAGCAGTTCTTC	CASSPGLAGNEQFF
TRBV4-1	.	TRBJ1-4	.	TGCGCCAGCAGCCAAACAACAGGAGCAACTAATGAAAAACTGTTTTTT	CASSQTTGATNEKLFF
TRBV2	.	TRBJ2-1	.	TGTGCCAGCAGTGAAGCGCTGGTGGGGGACAATGAGCAGTTCTTC	CASSEALVGDNEQFF
TRBV2	TRBD1	TRBJ1-1	.	TGTGCCAGCAGTGAAGAAAGGGGGCTTGGTGGGGCTTTCTTT	CASSEERGLGGAFF